This section outlines one T cell receptor beta chain sequence together with its context. This receptor's antigen is unknown. No per-base quality is available; no much larger clone lies one base away. Germline trimming amounts to 4 bases on V and 6 bases on J, with 7 as the count of junction bases outside the gene matches. The CDR3 starts with the cysteine, ends with the phenylalanine, and has 13 residues. The entry retains the CDR3 DNA only, 39 bases that are in frame from base 1. Looking up the germline V gene yields CDR1 SGHDT and CDR2 YYEEEE. The method behind the library was the immunoSEQ multiplex PCR assay. TCRdb re-hosts the immuneACCESS table, in-frame sequences only. Its copies lack some clones; in the studies checked, an unresolved V gene accounts for under half of them, and the cause for the rest is not known. This sample gives 7,500 to 9,500 clones in total; roughly four fifths of them show up just once. The ten largest clonotypes hold over 30% of the sample.

This entry is derived from a study of chemoradiotherapy in HPV16-positive cancers (dated by TCRdb to 2021 to 2024). Regarding the complete study: Candidate HPV-specific T-cell clones and common TCR motifs were defined through functional T-cell assays on cells from a couple of HPV16-positive patients. The study asked whether T-cell immunity to the HPV oncoproteins E6 and E7 changes during chemoradiotherapy and whether this immunity affects survival. The candidate HPV-specific TCRs and motifs were then tracked in TCR repertoires from roughly 86 patients with HPV-related cancers.

Repertoires were sampled repeatedly over the course of chemoradiotherapy so that clonal expansion in the tumor microenvironment could be followed. On the study overall, not on this receptor specifically: Expansion of candidate HPV-specific clones and E7-related TCR motifs was observed in the tumor microenvironment during treatment, whereas no such expansion was observed for non-HPV-specific T cells. In HPV16-positive patients, expansion of HPV-responsive T cells during chemoradiotherapy was found to be associated with improved recurrence-free survival. The survival association was reported for HPV16-positive patients, and the functional definition of HPV-specific T cells was derived from only a couple of HPV16-positive patients.

Sequencing was performed on tumor tissue, taken from a patient who underwent chemoradiotherapy. This clonotype originated in a human donor with HPV-associated anogenital cancer. This chain joins TRBV5-6 to TRBJ2-7; TRBD2 matches 7 bases in the middle. The CDR3 has the sequence CASSQGLRIEQYF. The DNA sequence is TGTGCCAGCAGCCAGGGACTACGGATCGAGCAGTACTTC.